The next 28 T cell receptor beta chains were all read from a single sample in a study of blood T cell repertoires in COVID-19. Clones were sequenced by immunoSEQ multiplex PCR, and TCRdb holds only the in-frame ones, with some missing. Counted here are over 200,000 clones, 84% occurring once; the ten biggest clones make up 1.8%. What was sequenced was PBMCs or T cells enriched from blood (not recorded which). These receptors were obtained from a man aged 55 to 69 who had recovered from COVID-19.

As for this clone: The same CDR3 is also encoded by other DNA sequences in this sample. The chain has TRBV2 and TRBJ1-1; TRBD1 agrees at 9 bases. The CDR3 sequence is 15 residues long. Unmatched junction bases numbered 6, after V lost 3 bases and J lost 4 bases. CDR1 and CDR2 (germline): SNHLY, FYNNEI. CDR3 loop: CASSEDRGRGTEAFF. The CDR3 DNA is TGTGCCAGCAGTGAGGACAGGGGCCGGGGCACTGAAGCTTTCTTT.

The rearrangement uses TRBV6-5 and TRBJ2-1; the D gene is possibly TRBD2 (5 bases). Per the germline V gene, CDR1 is MNHEY and CDR2 is SVGAGI. V lost 0 bases and J lost 7, with 10 bases in between. The CDR3 is 14 residues long. The CDR3, as DNA: TGTGCCAGCAGTTACTCGGCTAGCCGGAATGAGCAGTTCTTC. Translating gives CASSYSASRNEQFF.

The chain links TRBV15 to TRBJ1-2; 8 nucleotides agree with TRBD1. J lost 4 bases, V lost 0 bases, and 10 bases had no gene match. Germline CDR1 is LNHNV and CDR2 is YYDKDF (reference sequence). CDR3 length: 17 residues. The CDR3 sequence: CATSRDGQGALSYGYTF. CDR3 nucleotides: TGTGCCACCAGCAGAGATGGGCAGGGGGCTTTAAGCTATGGCTACACCTTC.

This clone occurred a few times. The J gene is TRBJ2-7, the V gene TRBV19; D not certain. Germline CDR1 reads LNHDA; CDR2 reads SQIVND (reference sequence). The CDR3 is 11 amino acids. The V and J ends lost 6 bases and 3 bases respectively, with 6 bases between them. The CDR3 is CASSTNYEQYF. CDR3 DNA sequence: TGTGCCAGTAGCACTAACTACGAGCAGTACTTC.

The gene calls are TRBV4-1 and TRBJ2-1, with TRBD2 as a possible D gene (5 bases). This CDR3 region has 13 residues. The ends were cut back, 0 bases at V and 8 bases at J, with 8 bases in the middle. Germline lookup yields CDR1 MGHRA and CDR2 YSYEKL. CDR3 protein: CASSQETSYEQFF. The CDR3 region has the DNA TGCGCCAGCAGCCAAGAAACTAGTTATGAGCAGTTCTTC.

This chain uses TRBV7-2 with TRBJ2-1; possible D gene TRBD2, 5 bases. Trimming stripped 1 base from V and 4 bases from J, with 8 bases between. There are 14 residues in the CDR3. CDR1 is SGHTA, CDR2 FQGNSA, per germline. CDR3 in DNA: TGTGCCAGCAGCTTAGATCCGGGATACAATGAGCAGTTCTTC. Protein: CASSLDPGYNEQFF.

J is TRBJ2-3 and V is TRBV21-1; the listed D gene, TRBD2, was not tested against the DNA. TRBV21-1 is noted as a pseudogene. The CDR3 has 19 residues. CDR3 DNA: TGTGCCAGCAGCGATCGGACTAGCGGGGAGTTCTCTAGCACAGATACGCAGTATTTT. Translation: CASSDRTSGEFSSTDTQYF.

J is TRBJ2-7 and V is TRBV7-8; TRBD1 might be the D (6 bases). This CDR3 region has 14 residues. Trimming cost V 5 bases and J 2 bases, with 13 bases left between them. Germline V gives CDR1 SGHVS, CDR2 FQNEAQ. The DNA for the CDR3 is TGTGCCAGCAGCCTCACAGGGTTCACCTACGAGCAGTACTTC. Its protein is CASSLTGFTYEQYF. Based on the CDR3 plus reference TRBV7-8 and TRBJ2-7, the full variable domain is GAGVSQSPRYKVAKRGQDVALRCDPISGHVSLFWYQQALGQGPEFLTYFQNEAQLDKSGLPSDRFFAERPEGSVSTLKIQRTQQEDSAVYLCASSLTGFTYEQYFGPGTRLTVT.

This clone was seen only a few times. The chain employs TRBV5-1 and TRBJ1-1; 9 nucleotides match TRBD1. CDR3 length: 15 amino acids. The trim removed 4 bases at V and 5 bases at J, leaving 9 bases unmatched. Germline V gives CDR1 SGHRS, CDR2 YFSETQ. CDR3 amino acids: CASSDRGQGRTEAFF. The DNA of the CDR3 is TGCGCCAGCAGCGACCGGGGACAGGGAAGGACTGAAGCTTTCTTT.

The chain combines TRBV7-2 with TRBJ1-2, with D perhaps matching TRBD1 (6 bases). The CDR3 has 14 amino acids. The ends were cut back, 5 bases at V and 5 bases at J, with 15 bases in the middle. Germline V gene data show CDR1 as SGHTA and CDR2 as FQGNSA. CDR3 region: CASSPWGGGYGYTF. For the CDR3, the DNA is TGTGCCAGCAGCCCTTGGGGGGGCGGGTATGGCTACACCTTC.

The chain links TRBV5-1 to TRBJ1-2; D gene unclear. V shed 4 bases and J shed 1 base, with 11 bases lying between them. This CDR3 is built from 14 residues. Looked up from germline, CDR1 is SGHRS and CDR2 is YFSETQ. CDR3 amino acids: CASSLQTVNYGYTF. DNA for the CDR3: TGCGCCAGCAGCCTACAGACCGTTAACTATGGCTACACCTTC.

The chain couples TRBV5-1 to TRBJ2-7, with D maybe TRBD1 (6 bases). Germline CDR1 SGHRS, CDR2 YFSETQ. V was clipped by 1 base and J by 0 bases, with 11 bases between them. This CDR3 region has 15 residues. The DNA for the CDR3 is TGCGCCAGCAGCTTGTCAGGGGCAAGCTCCTACGAGCAGTACTTC. It is translated as CASSLSGASSYEQYF.

In its sample, this clone was seen once. V gene TRBV28 combines with J gene TRBJ2-7; the D gene is possibly TRBD2 (6 bases). The germline V gene has CDR1 MDHEN and CDR2 SYDVKM. The CDR3 runs 14 residues. The germline V and J ends were trimmed by 5 bases and 5 bases, with 16 bases remaining between them. CDR3 region: CASSGGTWRDEQYF. For the CDR3, the DNA is TGTGCCAGCAGTGGGGGGACTTGGAGGGACGAGCAGTACTTC.

The chain joins TRBV5-1 to TRBJ2-1, with 9 nucleotides matching TRBD1. The CDR3 extends over 16 amino acids. V lost 2 bases to trimming and J lost 8 bases; unmatched junction nucleotides: 11. Germline V gene data show CDR1 as SGHRS and CDR2 as YFSETQ. The CDR3 DNA follows: TGCGCCAGCAGCTTTGAACCGGGACAGGGAGGGGATGAGCAGTTCTTC. It codes for CASSFEPGQGGDEQFF. The complete variable domain, with remaining parts taken from reference TRBV5-1 and TRBJ2-1, reads KAGVTQTPRYLIKTRGQQVTLSCSPISGHRSVSWYQQTPGQGLQFLFEYFSETQRNKGNFPGRFSGRQFSNSRSEMNVSTLELGDSALYLCASSFEPGQGGDEQFFGPGTRLTVL.

The chain links TRBV3-1 (or the pseudogene TRBV3-2) to TRBJ1-1; D not resolved. The CDR3 sequence is 15 residues long. The germline CDR1 and CDR2 sequences are LGHDT and YNNKEL (reference sequence). V lost 2 bases and J 0 bases, leaving 10 bases between the germline ends. CDR3 nucleotides: TGTGCCAGCAGCCAAATTCCGTCCGTGAACACTGAAGCTTTCTTT. Its protein product is CASSQIPSVNTEAFF.

The chain joins TRBV5-1 to TRBJ2-7, with a possible D match to TRBD2 (7 bases). The CDR3 spans 13 residues. Trimming cost V 0 bases and J 6 bases, with 10 bases left between them. The germline V gene encodes CDR1 SGHRS and CDR2 YFSETQ. For the CDR3, the DNA is TGCGCCAGCAGCTTGGAAGGGGGGGGCGAGCAGTACTTC. Amino acids: CASSLEGGGEQYF.

The chain is built from TRBV10-2 and TRBJ2-3; 10 bases map to TRBD1. V shed 6 bases and J 6 bases; nucleotides not matched to a gene: 3. The CDR3 is 13 amino acids. Germline lookup yields CDR1 WSHSY and CDR2 SAAADI. CDR3 DNA: TGCGCCAGCAGCTGGACAGGGGGGGATACGCAGTATTTT. Protein product: CASSWTGGDTQYF.

J is TRBJ1-2 and V is TRBV3-1 (or the pseudogene TRBV3-2); a possible D gene is TRBD1 (5 bases). The germline V gene has CDR1 LGHDT and CDR2 YNNKEL (reference sequence). This CDR3 contains 16 residues. Trimming left V 1 base short and J 7 bases short, with 19 bases between. CDR3 residues: CASSQGAARQSSGYTF. In nucleotides, the CDR3 is TGTGCCAGCAGCCAAGGCGCGGCGAGACAGTCGTCTGGCTACACCTTC.

The rearrangement uses TRBV12-3 or TRBV12-4 and TRBJ1-1, with D unclear. The ends were cut back, 6 bases at V and 3 bases at J, with 8 bases in the middle. There are 12 residues in the CDR3. CDR3 residues: CASSLQYTEAFF. Here the CDR3 DNA reads TGTGCCAGCAGCCTGCAGTACACTGAAGCTTTCTTT.

This rearrangement joins TRBV3-1 (or the pseudogene TRBV3-2) to TRBJ2-5, with 9 nucleotides matching TRBD1. J was trimmed by 6 bases and V by 5 bases; bases with no gene match: 7. Germline CDR1 reads LGHDT; CDR2 reads YNNKEL (reference sequence). The CDR3 is 14 amino acids. CDR3 sequence (DNA): TGTGCCAGCAGCGCACAGGGGGCGCAAAAGACCCAGTACTTC. Protein sequence: CASSAQGAQKTQYF.

The V call is TRBV24-1, the J call TRBJ2-7, with D possibly matching TRBD1 (6 bases). The CDR3 runs 13 residues. Per the germline V gene, CDR1 is KGHDR and CDR2 is SFDVKD. With 5 bases removed from V and 2 bases from J, the gap between germline ends came to 9 bases. CDR3 DNA: TGTGCCACCAGTGCTGCAGGGGCCTACGAGCAGTACTTC. Translated: CATSAAGAYEQYF.

The chain has TRBV3-1 (or the pseudogene TRBV3-2) and TRBJ2-7; 8 positions match TRBD1. With 5 bases clipped from V and 6 bases from J, the junction kept 12 bases outside the gene matches. The CDR3 is 15 amino acids. From germline, CDR1 is LGHDT and CDR2 YNNKEL (reference sequence). CDR3 in amino acids: CASSFWTGKIREQYF. In nucleotides, the CDR3 is TGTGCCAGCAGCTTCTGGACAGGGAAGATCCGCGAGCAGTACTTC.

The rearrangement joins TRBV7-2 to TRBJ1-4; 8 nucleotides align to TRBD1. With 5 bases clipped from V and 8 bases from J, the junction kept 4 bases outside the gene matches. The V gene's germline CDR1 is SGHTA and CDR2 FQGNSA. CDR3 length: 13 residues. Here the CDR3 DNA reads TGTGCCAGCAGCCGAGACAGGGGAGAAAAACTGTTTTTT. Its protein product is CASSRDRGEKLFF.

The rearrangement uses TRBV9 and TRBJ2-3; the D is unclear. Trimming took 3 bases from V and 1 from J, leaving 12 bases between them. Germline V gene sequence: CDR1 SGDLS, CDR2 YYNGEE. The length of the CDR3 is 15 residues. The CDR3 nucleotides read TGTGCCAGCAGCGGGGCCTCAGTAGGCACAGATACGCAGTATTTT. Its protein is CASSGASVGTDTQYF.

The V and J genes are TRBV19 and TRBJ2-7; 7 bases match TRBD1. Trimming cost V 6 bases and J 2 bases; bases outside gene matches: 10. Germline assignment: CDR1 LNHDA and CDR2 SQIVND (reference sequence). The CDR3 is 15 residues long. In DNA, the CDR3 is TGTGCCAGTAGCGGCCGGGACAGCCGGCCCTACGAGCAGTACTTC. Its translation: CASSGRDSRPYEQYF.

The chain uses TRBV30 and TRBJ2-3; D possibly corresponds to TRBD1 (6 bases). The CDR3 covers 14 residues. Germline CDR1 and CDR2: GTSNPN and SVGIG (reference sequence). V was clipped by 4 bases and J by 4 bases, with 15 bases between them. As DNA, the CDR3 is TGTGCCTGGAACAGGGCCCTATCCGCAGATACGCAGTATTTT. Its translation is CAWNRALSADTQYF.

The rearrangement links TRBV7-6 to TRBJ1-2; 7 bases map to TRBD1. The CDR3 totals 14 residues. CDR1 and CDR2 (germline): SGHVS, FNYEAQ. After removal of 5 bases from V and 8 bases from J, the junction contained 11 bases not matched to a gene. CDR3 DNA sequence: TGTGCCAGCAGCCCTCGTACAGGGGATGTGGGCTACACCTTC. This translates into CASSPRTGDVGYTF. Full variable domain (remainder filled in from reference TRBV7-6 and TRBJ1-2): GAGVSQSPRYKVTKRGQDVALRCDPISGHVSLYWYRQALGQGPEFLTYFNYEAQQDKSGLPNDRFSAERPEGSISTLTIQRTEQRDSAMYRCASSPRTGDVGYTFGSGTRLTVV.

This sequence joins TRBV6-1 and TRBJ1-2, with 7 bases fitting TRBD1. Germline CDR1 and CDR2: MNHNS and SASEGT. The CDR3 length is 15 residues. Trimming removed 3 bases from V and 0 bases from J; junction bases left unmatched: 4. The CDR3 nucleotides read TGTGCCAGCAGTGAGATGACAGGGCCTAACTATGGCTACACCTTC. Translated: CASSEMTGPNYGYTF.